This entry lists 31 T cell receptor beta chains sequenced from one sample in a study of T cell responses to AZD1222 COVID-19 vaccine. Sequencing used immunoSEQ multiplex PCR; TCRdb keeps in-frame clones, though not all of them. The sample has around 140,000 clones; 90% to 95% are singletons. The source material was peripheral blood, sampled on day 0 of AZD1222 vaccination. These receptors were collected from an adult in good health.

This clone has a single count. The CDR3 reads CAISVGGGPLEAFF. DNA of the CDR3: TGTGCCATCAGTGTAGGAGGGGGGCCCCTTGAAGCTTTCTTT. The chain couples TRBV10-3 to TRBJ1-1, with a tentative D call TRBD1 (6 bases). V was shortened by 4 bases and J by 7 bases, with 16 bases between the two germline ends. Germline lookup yields CDR1 ENHRY and CDR2 SYGVKD. There are 14 residues in the CDR3.

The rearrangement links TRBV15 to TRBJ2-5, with D possibly TRBD2 on 6 matching bases. V was cut by 3 bases and J by 2 bases, with 10 bases left in between. The CDR3 has 14 residues. Germline assignment: CDR1 LNHNV and CDR2 YYDKDF (reference sequence). The CDR3 nucleotides read TGTGCCACCAGCAGGCCGGGACTGCAAGAGACCCAGTACTTC. Its translation is CATSRPGLQETQYF.

CDR3 protein: CASSQFRQPNEQFF. The CDR3, as DNA: TGCGCCAGCAGCCAATTCCGCCAGCCCAATGAGCAGTTCTTC. This chain connects TRBV4-3 to TRBJ2-1, with no clear D. From germline, CDR1 is LGHNA and CDR2 YSLEER. The CDR3 has 14 amino acids. Trimming took off 2 bases at V and 6 bases at J, with 11 bases between the two ends.

The chain employs TRBV6-5 and TRBJ1-1; D uncertain. Trimming removed 6 bases at V and 5 bases at J, with 13 bases between. Germline values: CDR1 MNHEY, CDR2 SVGAGI. The CDR3 runs 13 residues. Here the CDR3 DNA reads TGTGCCAGCAGCGATATTATAGGGACTGAAGCTTTCTTT. Protein: CASSDIIGTEAFF.

The chain carries TRBV3-1 (or the pseudogene TRBV3-2) and TRBJ2-5; 8 bases fit TRBD2. This CDR3 is built from 16 residues. Germline assignment: CDR1 LGHDT and CDR2 YNNKEL (reference sequence). Germline trimming cut 1 base from V and 1 base from J; bases unmatched to any gene: 5. The CDR3 sequence is CASSQASSGRQETQYF. The DNA for the CDR3 is TGTGCCAGCAGCCAAGCGTCTAGCGGGCGCCAAGAGACCCAGTACTTC.

V usage is TRBV18 and J usage is TRBJ2-7, with 8 bases that match TRBD1. The germline gives CDR1 KGHSH, CDR2 LQKENI. This CDR3 region has 15 residues. With 3 bases clipped from V and 4 bases from J, the junction kept 8 bases outside the gene matches. This chain's CDR3 is CASSPTFQGAYEQYF. The CDR3 DNA sequence: TGTGCCAGCTCACCTACTTTTCAGGGGGCGTACGAGCAGTACTTC. Filled out from reference TRBV18 and TRBJ2-7, the complete variable domain reads NAGVMQNPRHLVRRRGQEARLRCSPMKGHSHVYWYRQLPEEGLKFMVYLQKENIIDESGMPKERFSAEFPKEGPSILRIQQVVRGDSAAYFCASSPTFQGAYEQYFGPGTRLTVT.

This rearrangement joins TRBV11-2 to TRBJ1-1, with 9 bases fitting TRBD1. The CDR3 runs to 15 residues. The V gene's germline CDR1 is SGHAT and CDR2 FQNNGV. V lost 4 bases to trimming and J lost 10 bases; unmatched junction nucleotides: 13. The CDR3 here is CASSYRDRVSQGAFF. As DNA, the CDR3 is TGTGCCAGCAGCTACAGGGACAGGGTCTCCCAGGGAGCTTTCTTT.

The chain links TRBV6-5 to TRBJ1-1; TRBD1 might be the D (5 bases). Germline CDR1 is MNHEY and CDR2 is SVGAGI. This CDR3 is built from 14 residues. V lost 2 bases to trimming and J lost 10 bases, with 17 bases between them. The CDR3 sequence is CASSYMTAPGGAFF. The CDR3 DNA reads as TGTGCCAGCAGTTACATGACAGCTCCTGGGGGAGCTTTCTTT.

The sample holds one count of this clone. This chain connects TRBV15 to TRBJ2-5, with D hard to call. The CDR3 length is 14 residues. V was cut by 1 base and J by 1 base, with 7 bases left in between. CDR1 and CDR2 from the germline V gene are LNHNV and YYDKDF (reference sequence). The CDR3 protein is CATSRGGGQETQYF. The CDR3 region has the DNA TGTGCCACCAGCAGAGGAGGCGGCCAAGAGACCCAGTACTTC.

The V gene is TRBV19, the J gene TRBJ2-7, with 9 nucleotides matching TRBD1. There are 14 residues in the CDR3. Trimming cost V 7 bases and J 2 bases; bases outside gene matches: 6. Germline loops: CDR1 LNHDA, CDR2 SQIVND (reference sequence). CDR3 DNA sequence: TGTGCCAGTAAGCCGGGACAGGGAGCCTACGAGCAGTACTTC. The encoded protein is CASKPGQGAYEQYF. The complete variable domain, with remaining parts taken from reference TRBV19 and TRBJ2-7, reads DGGITQSPKYLFRKEGQNVTLSCEQNLNHDAMYWYRQDPGQGLRLIYYSQIVNDFQKGDIAEGYSVSREKKESFPLTVTSAQKNPTAFYLCASKPGQGAYEQYFGPGTRLTVT.

The chain has TRBV5-6 and TRBJ2-5, with TRBD1 as a possible D gene (5 bases). The length of the CDR3 is 14 residues. Trimming took 3 bases from V and 5 from J, leaving 14 bases between them. CDR1 and CDR2 (germline): SGHDT, YYEEEE. The CDR3 loop is CASSSFGSGETQYF. The CDR3 coding sequence is TGTGCCAGCAGCTCCTTTGGGTCAGGGGAGACCCAGTACTTC.

The chain combines TRBV12-3 or TRBV12-4 with TRBJ1-3; D gene uncertain. The CDR3 runs 12 residues. The CDR3 region has the DNA TGTGCGAGTAGGCTCTTTGTAAACACCATATATTTT. Amino acids: CASRLFVNTIYF.

In this sample, this clone turned up a few times. The genes are TRBV5-6 and TRBJ1-3; D may be TRBD1 (5 bases). Germline CDR1 and CDR2: SGHDT and YYEEEE. The CDR3 runs to 16 residues. V lost 2 bases, J lost 0 bases, and 12 bases lay in between. In nucleotides, the CDR3 is TGTGCCAGCAGCTTCAGGGAAAAGAACTCTGGAAACACCATATATTTT. It is translated as CASSFREKNSGNTIYF.

The gene calls are TRBV10-1 and TRBJ2-2; 8 bases are a match to TRBD2. The CDR3 is made up of 18 amino acids. From germline, CDR1 is WNHNN and CDR2 SYGVQD (reference sequence). The trim removed 9 bases at V and 0 bases at J, leaving 15 bases unmatched. Written as DNA, the CDR3 is TGCGCCAGACACTCTAGCGGGCCCCAAGATGCGAACACCGGGGAGCTGTTTTTT. Amino acids: CARHSSGPQDANTGELFF.

The J gene is TRBJ1-2, the V gene TRBV7-2; 8 bases are a match to TRBD1. With 5 bases clipped from V and 4 bases from J, the junction kept 9 bases outside the gene matches. From germline, CDR1 is SGHTA and CDR2 FQGNSA. There are 15 residues in the CDR3. The CDR3 region has the DNA TGTGCCAGCAGCCCCGGGACAGGAGGGGCCTATGGCTACACCTTC. This translates into CASSPGTGGAYGYTF.

V gene TRBV6-5 combines with J gene TRBJ2-7, with a weak D call TRBD2 (6 bases). V was trimmed by 8 bases and J by 0 bases, leaving 14 bases between them. This CDR3 region has 14 residues. CDR1 is MNHEY and CDR2 is SVGAGI in the germline V gene. The CDR3 spells CASGASAFSYEQYF. CDR3 nucleotide sequence: TGTGCCAGCGGAGCTAGCGCCTTCTCCTACGAGCAGTACTTC.

In DNA, the CDR3 is TGTGCCAGCAGCAGAGGGGGCTTCGGTAATGAAAAACTGTTTTTT. This encodes CASSRGGFGNEKLFF. The chain employs TRBV6-5 and TRBJ1-4, with 7 bases lining up with TRBD1. J gave up 4 bases and V 6 bases, and 8 bases lay outside the gene matches. There are 15 residues in the CDR3. Per germline, CDR1 MNHEY and CDR2 SVGAGI.

This rearrangement joins TRBV3-1 (or the pseudogene TRBV3-2) to TRBJ1-4, with D perhaps TRBD1 (5 bases). Trimming removed 4 bases at V and 0 bases at J, with 9 bases between. Germline values: CDR1 LGHDT, CDR2 YNNKEL (reference sequence). CDR3 length: 15 residues. The CDR3 coding sequence is TGTGCCAGCAGCCCCAGGGTTGCAACTAATGAAAAACTGTTTTTT. Translation gives CASSPRVATNEKLFF.

Notes on this clone: The junction departs from the called germline gene at one end, perhaps through a read error. The chain recombines TRBV11-3 with TRBJ2-3; 9 nucleotides match TRBD1. The germline CDR1 and CDR2 sequences are SGHNT and YENEEA. The CDR3 totals 15 residues. CDR3 nucleotides: TGTGCCAGCAGCCCCGACAGGGGGGGCACGGATACGCAGTATTTT. This encodes CASSPDRGGTDTQYF. Full variable domain (rest looked up from reference TRBV11-3 and TRBJ2-3): EAGVVQSPRYKIIEKKQPVAFWCNPISGHNTLYWYLQNLGQGPELLIRYENEEAVDDSQLPKDRFSAERLKGVDSTLKIQPAELGDSAVYLCASSPDRGGTDTQYFGPGTRLTVL.

Only one count was recorded for this clone. The V gene is TRBV7-2, the J gene TRBJ1-6, with a tentative D call TRBD1 (5 bases). Trimming shortened V by 5 bases and J by 8 bases, and 10 bases separated the two germline ends. Looked up from germline, CDR1 is SGHTA and CDR2 is FQGNSA. The CDR3 length is 13 residues. The CDR3 nucleotides are TGTGCCAGCAGCGCCGTGGGGGATTCACCCCTCCACTTT. Amino acid sequence: CASSAVGDSPLHF.

This clone was seen only once. The V and J genes are TRBV27 and TRBJ2-5, with no clear D. V was trimmed by 5 bases and J by 5 bases, leaving 12 bases between them. The CDR3 loop spans 13 amino acids. Germline V gene data show CDR1 as MNHEY and CDR2 as SMNVEV (reference sequence). For the CDR3, the DNA is TGTGCCAGCAGTAGGACGAGATGGGAGACCCAGTACTTC. This codes for CASSRTRWETQYF.

The chain joins TRBV5-1 to TRBJ1-4; D gene ambiguous. The V gene's germline CDR1 is SGHRS and CDR2 YFSETQ. V shed 1 base and J shed 7 bases, with 8 bases lying between them. This CDR3 is 13 amino acids long. The CDR3 sequence: CASSLNSLEKLFF. The CDR3 bases are TGCGCCAGCAGCTTGAACAGTCTTGAAAAACTGTTTTTT. The variable domain in full, completed from reference TRBV5-1 and TRBJ1-4, reads KAGVTQTPRYLIKTRGQQVTLSCSPISGHRSVSWYQQTPGQGLQFLFEYFSETQRNKGNFPGRFSGRQFSNSRSEMNVSTLELGDSALYLCASSLNSLEKLFFGSGTQLSVL.

The chain is built from TRBV12-3 or TRBV12-4 and TRBJ2-5; D uncertain. Deletions cut 3 bases from V and 5 bases from J, with 4 bases between. The CDR3 contains 11 residues. The CDR3 DNA reads as TGTGCCAGCAGTTTTGGGGAGACCCAGTACTTC. Amino acid sequence: CASSFGETQYF.

This clone is a singleton in its sample. This chain uses TRBV10-3 with TRBJ2-7; 11 nucleotides agree with TRBD1. With V trimmed by 2 bases and J by 1 base, 4 bases remained unmatched. The V gene's germline CDR1 is ENHRY and CDR2 SYGVKD. The CDR3 runs to 16 residues. CDR3 sequence (DNA): TGTGCCATCAGTGAGCCCGGGACAGGGGGGTCCTACGAGCAGTACTTC. The encoded protein is CAISEPGTGGSYEQYF.

The V gene is TRBV2, the J gene TRBJ1-2; perhaps TRBD1 as D (5 bases). The CDR3 runs 12 residues. CDR1 SNHLY and CDR2 FYNNEI come from the germline V gene. The CDR3 is CAWGMETYGYTF. The DNA of the CDR3 is TGTGCGTGGGGGATGGAGACCTATGGCTACACCTTC.

The chain carries TRBV27 and TRBJ2-7, with D possibly being TRBD1 (7 bases). Germline V gene lookup returns CDR1 MNHEY and CDR2 SMNVEV (reference sequence). The CDR3 extends over 14 amino acids. Trimming took off 3 bases at V and 1 base at J, with 10 bases between the two ends. Here the CDR3 DNA reads TGTGCCAGCAGTTTTCAGGGGGGTTCCTACGAGCAGTACTTC. Translation: CASSFQGGSYEQYF.

This chain's CDR3 is CSAGSGGNTGELFF. DNA of the CDR3: TGCAGCGCCGGTAGCGGGGGGAACACCGGGGAGCTGTTTTTT. The rearrangement uses TRBV29-1 and TRBJ2-2, with 9 positions matching TRBD2. Germline V gives CDR1 SQVTM, CDR2 ANQGSEA. With 7 bases clipped from V and 1 base from J, the junction kept 4 bases outside the gene matches. CDR3 length: 14 residues.

This chain's CDR3 is CASSVPGDLNNEQFF. The DNA for the CDR3 is TGTGCCAGCAGCGTACCAGGGGACCTTAACAATGAGCAGTTCTTC. The genes are TRBV2 and TRBJ2-1, with TRBD1 as a possible D gene (6 bases). Germline V lookup: CDR1 SNHLY, CDR2 FYNNEI. The ends were cut back, 6 bases at V and 5 bases at J, with 17 bases in the middle. This CDR3 is 15 amino acids long.

The rearrangement links TRBV7-2 to TRBJ1-1; 7 nucleotides line up with TRBD1. This CDR3 spans 15 amino acids. Germline assignment: CDR1 SGHTA and CDR2 FQGNSA. Trimming took 0 bases from V and 4 from J; bases not matched to a gene: 5. The CDR3 loop is CASSLARQGGTEAFF. The CDR3 bases are TGTGCCAGCAGCTTAGCGCGGCAGGGGGGCACTGAAGCTTTCTTT.

The CDR3 DNA reads TGCGCCAGCAGCTTGGCGGGGGTCGTTGGTCGAGATACGCAGTATTTT. It translates to CASSLAGVVGRDTQYF. V usage is TRBV5-1 and J usage is TRBJ2-3; the D gene is possibly TRBD2 (6 bases). Trimming took off 0 bases at V and 5 bases at J, with 16 bases between the two ends. The CDR3 runs to 16 residues. Germline CDR1 SGHRS, CDR2 YFSETQ.

The chain employs TRBV6-5 and TRBJ1-1; no firm D call. The V end lost 6 bases, the J end lost 0 bases, and 11 bases lay between the germline ends. Germline V lookup: CDR1 MNHEY, CDR2 SVGAGI. This CDR3 has 14 residues. The DNA of the CDR3 is TGTGCCAGCAGCCCCGGGAGCTTGAACACTGAAGCTTTCTTT. Protein: CASSPGSLNTEAFF.